The 29 T cell receptor beta chains below come from one sample, sequenced in a study of blood T cell repertoires in COVID-19. Here immunoSEQ multiplex PCR was the method, and the copy in TCRdb shows in-frame clones only, minus some. The data hold some 7,000 clones, with 80% to 90% observed a single time. The sample taken for sequencing was peripheral blood. The receptors shown here come from an elderly man with active COVID-19.

The chain carries TRBV19 and TRBJ1-4; 10 bases line up with TRBD1. The germline CDR1 and CDR2 sequences are LNHDA and SQIVND (reference sequence). This CDR3 has 15 amino acids. Trimming cost V 7 bases and J 11 bases; bases outside gene matches: 13. For the CDR3, the DNA is TGTGCCAGTACCCCCTTGACAGGGGGCAACGGGAAACTGTTTTTT. This encodes CASTPLTGGNGKLFF.

V is TRBV5-4 and J is TRBJ2-1; 10 bases agree with TRBD2. Germline V gives CDR1 SGHNT, CDR2 YYREEE (reference sequence). The CDR3 runs to 15 residues. V trimming: 1 base; J trimming: 6 bases; junction bases outside the gene matches: 4. The CDR3 bases are TGTGCCAGCAGCTTGAGCGGGAGGGCCGTCAATGAGCAGTTCTTC. This codes for CASSLSGRAVNEQFF. Full variable domain (missing parts from reference TRBV5-4 and TRBJ2-1): ETGVTQSPTHLIKTRGQQVTLRCSSQSGHNTVSWYQQALGQGPQFIFQYYREEENGRGNFPPRFSGLQFPNYSSELNVNALELDDSALYLCASSLSGRAVNEQFFGPGTRLTVL.

The chain has TRBV28 and TRBJ1-3; D call uncertain. V was shortened by 6 bases and J by 0 bases, with 15 bases between the two germline ends. The CDR3 consists of 16 residues. Germline CDR1 and CDR2: MDHEN and SYDVKM. The DNA for the CDR3 is TGTGCCAGCAGCGTCATCAGGCGCAACTCTGGAAACACCATATATTTT. It translates to CASSVIRRNSGNTIYF.

The V call is TRBV6-2 or TRBV6-3, the J call TRBJ1-5, with a weak D call TRBD1 (5 bases). The germline V gene encodes CDR1 MNHEY and CDR2 SVGEGT. This CDR3 has 15 amino acids. V dropped 2 bases and J dropped 4 bases, with 12 bases sitting between them. This CDR3 reads CASSYRQGPNQPQHF. The CDR3 bases are TGTGCCAGCAGTTACCGGCAGGGTCCGAATCAGCCCCAGCATTTT.

The V call is TRBV3-1 (or the pseudogene TRBV3-2), the J call TRBJ2-5, with 13 bases lining up with TRBD2. Germline V lookup: CDR1 LGHDT, CDR2 YNNKEL (reference sequence). This CDR3 is 16 amino acids long. Trimming cost V 2 bases and J 5 bases; bases outside gene matches: 5. Written as DNA, the CDR3 is TGTGCCAGCAGCCAAAGGACTAGCGGGAGAGCGGAGACCCAGTACTTC. This translates into CASSQRTSGRAETQYF.

The chain combines TRBV12-2 with TRBJ1-1; no DNA check was done on the table's D call, TRBD1. TRBV12-2 constitutes a pseudogene. CDR3 size: 13 residues. The CDR3, as DNA: TGTGCAAGTCGCTTAAAGGACATCACTGAAGCTTTCTTT. Translation gives CASRLKDITEAFF.

The genes are TRBV6-5 and TRBJ1-4; the match to TRBD1 covers 7 bases. J gave up 7 bases and V 6 bases, and 8 bases lay outside the gene matches. The germline gives CDR1 MNHEY, CDR2 SVGAGI. CDR3 length: 14 amino acids. The chain's CDR3 is CASSTGDLGEKLFF. The CDR3 DNA sequence: TGTGCCAGCAGCACAGGGGACCTTGGTGAAAAACTGTTTTTT.

The V call is TRBV30, the J call TRBJ1-5; D is ambiguous. The germline V gene has CDR1 GTSNPN and CDR2 SVGIG (reference sequence). The CDR3 covers 15 residues. Trimming left V 1 base short and J 6 bases short, with 16 bases between. In nucleotides, the CDR3 is TGTGCCTGGAGTGGACAAACAAAAAGAGTTCAGCCCCAGCATTTT. It encodes CAWSGQTKRVQPQHF.

This clone was counted once. The chain employs TRBV5-1 and TRBJ1-6; 7 bases fit TRBD1. CDR3 length: 14 amino acids. J lost 9 bases, V lost 3 bases, and 6 bases had no gene match. Germline CDR1 SGHRS, CDR2 YFSETQ. CDR3 in DNA: TGCGCCAGCAGCTCGGGACAGACGCGTTCACCCCTCCACTTT. This codes for CASSSGQTRSPLHF.

This clone has a handful of counts. The V call is TRBV7-9, the J call TRBJ2-7; a possible D gene is TRBD2 (6 bases). The length of the CDR3 is 15 residues. V was cut by 5 bases and J by 3 bases, with 17 bases left in between. Looked up from germline, CDR1 is SEHNR and CDR2 is FQNEAQ (reference sequence). CDR3 nucleotide sequence: TGTGCCAGCAGCGGCGGGACCGCATCCCTCTACGAGCAGTACTTC. Translation: CASSGGTASLYEQYF.

The chain is built from TRBV3-1 (or the pseudogene TRBV3-2) and TRBJ1-1; D possibly corresponds to TRBD1 (5 bases). The CDR3 loop spans 17 amino acids. V was trimmed by 4 bases and J by 0 bases, leaving 18 bases between them. Germline loops: CDR1 LGHDT, CDR2 YNNKEL (reference sequence). The CDR3 DNA follows: TGTGCCAGCAGCCCCCGGGGAGGGAGGGGTCTGAACACTGAAGCTTTCTTT. The encoded protein is CASSPRGGRGLNTEAFF.

V is TRBV19 and J is TRBJ1-6, with D tentatively TRBD1 (6 bases). Trimming left V 5 bases short and J 5 bases short, with 10 bases between. In germline, CDR1 is LNHDA, CDR2 SQIVND (reference sequence). The CDR3 has 14 residues. CDR3 in amino acids: CASSSRQDNSPLHF. Here the CDR3 DNA reads TGTGCCAGTAGTTCCAGACAGGATAATTCACCCCTCCACTTT.

The V and J genes are TRBV29-1 and TRBJ2-7; TRBD2 is a possible D gene (7 bases). V gave up 5 bases and J gave up 7 bases, with 21 bases separating them. CDR3 size: 14 residues. Per germline, CDR1 SQVTM and CDR2 ANQGSEA. CDR3 nucleotides: TGCAGCGTTCATGGACTAGTTGGGGGCCGGGAGCAGTACTTC. Amino acids: CSVHGLVGGREQYF.

The V gene is TRBV7-2, the J gene TRBJ2-7; D might be TRBD1 (5 bases). The CDR3 extends over 15 amino acids. The V end lost 5 bases, the J end lost 0 bases, and 14 bases lay between the germline ends. Germline V CDR1 and CDR2: SGHTA, FQGNSA. As DNA, the CDR3 is TGTGCCAGCAGCCCCCAGGGCGGTGGCTCCTACGAGCAGTACTTC. Its protein product is CASSPQGGGSYEQYF.

The chain combines TRBV14 with TRBJ1-1; a weak D match, TRBD1 (6 bases). The CDR3 is 13 residues long. V was trimmed by 5 bases and J by 0 bases, leaving 7 bases between them. Germline values: CDR1 SGHDN, CDR2 FVKESK. The CDR3, as DNA: TGTGCCAGCAGCAGGACAGTGAACACTGAAGCTTTCTTT. This encodes CASSRTVNTEAFF.

The chain has TRBV9 and TRBJ2-7; TRBD1 aligns across 8 bases. CDR3 length equals 13 residues. Per germline, CDR1 SGDLS and CDR2 YYNGEE. CDR3 residues: CGSGRGQSYEQYF. Here the CDR3 DNA reads TGTGGTAGCGGCAGGGGGCAATCCTACGAGCAGTACTTC.

This rearrangement joins TRBV6-5 to TRBJ2-5; tentatively, D is TRBD2 (5 bases). The ends were cut back, 8 bases at V and 6 bases at J, with 16 bases in the middle. This CDR3 spans 13 amino acids. Per the germline V gene, CDR1 is MNHEY and CDR2 is SVGAGI. The CDR3 protein is CASGEILPKTQYF. The CDR3 DNA reads as TGTGCCAGCGGGGAGATATTACCGAAGACCCAGTACTTC.

The rearrangement links TRBV7-9 to TRBJ2-5; a possible D gene is TRBD2 (5 bases). CDR1 and CDR2 (germline): SEHNR, FQNEAQ (reference sequence). There are 10 residues in the CDR3. CDR3: CASEGETQYF. The DNA of the CDR3 is TGTGCTTCCGAGGGCGAGACCCAGTACTTC.

The rearrangement uses TRBV19 and TRBJ2-4; D perhaps matches TRBD1 (6 bases). Germline CDR1 is LNHDA and CDR2 is SQIVND (reference sequence). V was pared by 1 base and J by 6 bases, with 7 bases between. The CDR3 runs 13 residues. Here the CDR3 reads CASSIAQGNIQYF. CDR3 sequence (DNA): TGTGCCAGTAGTATAGCACAGGGAAACATTCAGTACTTC.

The V call is TRBV30, the J call TRBJ2-5; D might be TRBD1 (6 bases). V lost 3 bases, J lost 1 base, and 9 bases lay in between. Germline values: CDR1 GTSNPN, CDR2 SVGIG (reference sequence). The length of the CDR3 is 13 residues. The CDR3 spells CAWSTGIQETQYF. The CDR3 region has the DNA TGTGCCTGGAGCACAGGGATCCAAGAGACCCAGTACTTC.

The V gene is TRBV9, the J gene TRBJ2-5; D perhaps matches TRBD2 (6 bases). The CDR3 spans 18 residues. CDR1 SGDLS and CDR2 YYNGEE come from the germline V gene. Trimming shortened V by 0 bases and J by 0 bases, and 18 bases separated the two germline ends. This chain's CDR3 is CASSVGQGRRGYQETQYF. CDR3 DNA: TGTGCCAGCAGCGTAGGCCAGGGAAGGCGGGGTTACCAAGAGACCCAGTACTTC.

This clone was recorded once. The V and J genes are TRBV6-6 and TRBJ2-7; 10 nucleotides match TRBD1. V lost 2 bases to trimming and J lost 6 bases; unmatched junction nucleotides: 1. Looked up from germline, CDR1 is MNHNY and CDR2 is SVGAGI (reference sequence). This CDR3 has 13 residues. CDR3 DNA: TGTGCCAGCAGTTACGGACAGGGGGTCGAGCAGTACTTC. Its translation is CASSYGQGVEQYF.

The DNA for the CDR3 is TGTGCCAGCAGTTTAAGTACTGCTGGTAGCAATCAGCCCCAGCATTTT. This gives the protein CASSLSTAGSNQPQHF. The rearrangement links TRBV28 to TRBJ1-5; D gene unclear. V dropped 2 bases and J dropped 0 bases, with 11 bases sitting between them. CDR3 size: 16 residues. The V gene's germline CDR1 is MDHEN and CDR2 SYDVKM.

V usage is TRBV2 and J usage is TRBJ1-1, with D possibly matching TRBD1 (5 bases). Per germline, CDR1 SNHLY and CDR2 FYNNEI. The CDR3 totals 15 residues. Trimming removed 3 bases at V and 4 bases at J, with 15 bases between. DNA for the CDR3: TGTGCCAGCAGTGAGAGTGGGGGGTTGATCACTGAAGCTTTCTTT. Translated, it gives CASSESGGLITEAFF.

V gene TRBV6-5 combines with J gene TRBJ1-5; no clear D gene. Between the trimmed V and J ends, which lost 7 bases and 7 bases, there was a span of 14 bases. The length of the CDR3 is 13 residues. Germline loops: CDR1 MNHEY, CDR2 SVGAGI. The CDR3, as DNA: TGTGCCAGCACCCCGGGAGGAGGGCAGCCCCAGCATTTT. This gives the protein CASTPGGGQPQHF.

The chain employs TRBV18 and TRBJ2-7, with TRBD1 as a possible D gene (7 bases). Between the trimmed V and J ends, which lost 6 bases and 3 bases, there was a span of 15 bases. The CDR3 extends over 14 amino acids. Germline V CDR1 and CDR2: KGHSH, LQKENI. This CDR3 reads CASSPGGSRYEQYF. CDR3 in DNA: TGTGCCAGCTCCCCAGGGGGGTCTCGCTACGAGCAGTACTTC.

V and J are TRBV4-1 and TRBJ1-4; TRBD1 matches 8 bases. Germline values: CDR1 MGHRA, CDR2 YSYEKL. This CDR3 has 15 amino acids. V gave up 6 bases and J gave up 8 bases; unmatched junction bases: 11. The CDR3 DNA follows: TGCGCCAGCAGATTACCGGGACAGGCGCGGGAAAAACTGTTTTTT. This codes for CASRLPGQAREKLFF.

This clone turned up a few times. This chain joins TRBV4-2 and TRBJ2-7; TRBD2 might be the D (6 bases). The CDR3 totals 16 residues. The ends were cut back, 5 bases at V and 0 bases at J, with 17 bases in the middle. Germline V gene sequence: CDR1 LGHNA, CDR2 YNFKEQ. The CDR3 reads CASSYGPGGNSYEQYF. CDR3 in DNA: TGTGCCAGCAGCTACGGCCCTGGCGGGAACTCCTACGAGCAGTACTTC.

The V call is TRBV4-2, the J call TRBJ1-1; 7 bases align to TRBD1. In germline, CDR1 is LGHNA, CDR2 YNFKEQ. J lost 7 bases, V lost 4 bases, and 9 bases had no gene match. This CDR3 has 14 residues. CDR3 sequence (DNA): TGTGCCAGCAGCCCCGGGACAGAAGGTATTGAAGCTTTCTTT. It encodes CASSPGTEGIEAFF.